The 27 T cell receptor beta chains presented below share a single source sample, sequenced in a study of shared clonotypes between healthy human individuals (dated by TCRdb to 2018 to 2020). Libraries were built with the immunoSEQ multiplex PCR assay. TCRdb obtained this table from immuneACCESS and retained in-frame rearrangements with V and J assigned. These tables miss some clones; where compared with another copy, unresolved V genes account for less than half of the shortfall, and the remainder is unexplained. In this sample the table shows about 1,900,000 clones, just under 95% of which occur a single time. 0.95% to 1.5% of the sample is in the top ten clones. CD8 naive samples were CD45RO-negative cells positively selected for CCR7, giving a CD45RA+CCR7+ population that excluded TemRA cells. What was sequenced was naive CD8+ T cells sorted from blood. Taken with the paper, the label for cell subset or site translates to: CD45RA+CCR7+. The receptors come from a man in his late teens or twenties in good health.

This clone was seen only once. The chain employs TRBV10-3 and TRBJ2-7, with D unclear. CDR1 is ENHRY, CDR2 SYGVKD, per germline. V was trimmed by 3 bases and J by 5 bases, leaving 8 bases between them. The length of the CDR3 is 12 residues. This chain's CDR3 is CAISDRLDEQYF. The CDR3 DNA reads TGTGCCATCAGTGATAGGCTAGACGAGCAGTACTTC.

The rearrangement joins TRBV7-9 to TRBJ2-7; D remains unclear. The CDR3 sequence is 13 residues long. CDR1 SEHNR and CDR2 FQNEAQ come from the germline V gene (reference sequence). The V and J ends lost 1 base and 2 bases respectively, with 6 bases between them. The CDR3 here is CASSLVDPYEQYF. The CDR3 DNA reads TGTGCCAGCAGCTTAGTTGACCCCTACGAGCAGTACTTC.

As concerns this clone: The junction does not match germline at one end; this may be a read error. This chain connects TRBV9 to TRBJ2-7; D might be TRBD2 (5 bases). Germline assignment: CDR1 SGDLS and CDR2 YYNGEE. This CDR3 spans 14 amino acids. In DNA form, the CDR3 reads TGTGCCAGCAACGTAGGTGGGAGCTCCTACGAGCAGTACTTC. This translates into CASNVGGSSYEQYF.

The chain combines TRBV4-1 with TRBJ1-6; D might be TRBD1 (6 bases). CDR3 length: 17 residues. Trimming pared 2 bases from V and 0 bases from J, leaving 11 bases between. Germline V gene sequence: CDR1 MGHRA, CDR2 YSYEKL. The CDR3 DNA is TGCGCCAGCAGCCAACCCGAGACAGGCTCCTATAATTCACCCCTCCACTTT. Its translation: CASSQPETGSYNSPLHF.

The CDR3 DNA sequence: TGCAGCGTAGAGGGGCAAACCAATGAGCAGTTCTTC. Translation: CSVEGQTNEQFF. The rearrangement uses TRBV29-1 and TRBJ2-1; D tentatively reads TRBD1 or TRBD2 (5 bases each). Looked up from germline, CDR1 is SQVTM and CDR2 is ANQGSEA. Trimming removed 6 bases at V and 6 bases at J, with 12 bases between. This CDR3 contains 12 residues.

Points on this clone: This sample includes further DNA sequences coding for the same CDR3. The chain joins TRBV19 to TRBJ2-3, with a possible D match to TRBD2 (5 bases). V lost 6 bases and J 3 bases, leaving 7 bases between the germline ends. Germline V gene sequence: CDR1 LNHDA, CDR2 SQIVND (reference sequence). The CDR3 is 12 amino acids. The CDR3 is CASSGETDTQYF. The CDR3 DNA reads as TGTGCCAGTAGCGGGGAGACAGATACGCAGTATTTT.

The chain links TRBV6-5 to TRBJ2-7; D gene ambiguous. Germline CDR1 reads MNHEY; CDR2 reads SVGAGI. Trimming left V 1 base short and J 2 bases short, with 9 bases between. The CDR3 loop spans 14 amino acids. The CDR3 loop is CASSYLGSAYEQYF. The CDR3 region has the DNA TGTGCCAGCAGTTACTTAGGATCCGCCTACGAGCAGTACTTC.

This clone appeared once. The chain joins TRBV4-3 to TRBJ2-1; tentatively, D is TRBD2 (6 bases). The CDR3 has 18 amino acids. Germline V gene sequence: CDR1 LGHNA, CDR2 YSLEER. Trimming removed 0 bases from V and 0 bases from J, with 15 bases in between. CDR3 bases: TGCGCCAGCAGCCAAGATTCCTGGGTAGCGGACTCCTACAATGAGCAGTTCTTC. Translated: CASSQDSWVADSYNEQFF.

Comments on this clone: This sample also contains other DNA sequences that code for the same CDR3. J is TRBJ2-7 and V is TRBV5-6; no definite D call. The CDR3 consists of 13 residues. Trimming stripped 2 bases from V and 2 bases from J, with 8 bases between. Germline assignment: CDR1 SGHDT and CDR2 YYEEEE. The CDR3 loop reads CASSFQETYEQYF. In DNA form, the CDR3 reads TGTGCCAGCAGCTTCCAGGAAACCTACGAGCAGTACTTC.

The CDR3 protein is CASSLGGSPGTEQYF. The CDR3 region has the DNA TGTGCCAGCAGCTTGGGCGGAAGTCCGGGAACCGAGCAGTACTTC. The V call is TRBV5-6, the J call TRBJ2-7, with D possibly being TRBD2 (5 bases). Germline CDR1 reads SGHDT; CDR2 reads YYEEEE. CDR3 length: 15 residues. The V gene lost 0 bases and the J gene lost 6 bases, with 16 bases spanning the gap.

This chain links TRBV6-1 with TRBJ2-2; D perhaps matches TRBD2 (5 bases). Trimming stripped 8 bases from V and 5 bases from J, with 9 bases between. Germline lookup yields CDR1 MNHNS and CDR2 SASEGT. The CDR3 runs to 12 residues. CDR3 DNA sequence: TGTGCCAGCTTTGGGGAGACCGGGGAGCTGTTTTTT. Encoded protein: CASFGETGELFF.

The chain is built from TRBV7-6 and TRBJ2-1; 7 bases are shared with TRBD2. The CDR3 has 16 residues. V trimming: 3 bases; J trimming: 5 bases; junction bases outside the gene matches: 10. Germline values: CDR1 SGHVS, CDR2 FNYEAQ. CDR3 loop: CASSFTLADYHNEQFF. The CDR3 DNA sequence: TGTGCCAGCAGCTTCACCCTAGCGGATTATCACAATGAGCAGTTCTTC.

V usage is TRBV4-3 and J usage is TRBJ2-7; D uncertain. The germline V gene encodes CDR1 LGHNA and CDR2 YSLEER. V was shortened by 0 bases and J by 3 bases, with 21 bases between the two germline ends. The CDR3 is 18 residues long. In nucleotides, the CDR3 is TGCGCCAGCAGCCAAGATACTCCCCTACGGTTTCCAGACTACGAGCAGTACTTC. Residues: CASSQDTPLRFPDYEQYF.

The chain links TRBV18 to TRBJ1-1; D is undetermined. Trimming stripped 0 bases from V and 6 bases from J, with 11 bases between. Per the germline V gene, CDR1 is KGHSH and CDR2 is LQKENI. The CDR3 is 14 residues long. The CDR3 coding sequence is TGTGCCAGCTCACCACCGGGCATTCAGGCTGAAGCTTTCTTT. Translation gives CASSPPGIQAEAFF.

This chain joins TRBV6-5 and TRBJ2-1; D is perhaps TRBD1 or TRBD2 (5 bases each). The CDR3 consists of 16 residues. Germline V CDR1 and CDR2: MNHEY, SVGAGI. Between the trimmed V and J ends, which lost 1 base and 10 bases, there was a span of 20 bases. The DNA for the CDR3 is TGTGCCAGCAGTTACTACCCCCTTACCGGGGCCCACGAGCAGTTCTTC. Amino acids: CASSYYPLTGAHEQFF.

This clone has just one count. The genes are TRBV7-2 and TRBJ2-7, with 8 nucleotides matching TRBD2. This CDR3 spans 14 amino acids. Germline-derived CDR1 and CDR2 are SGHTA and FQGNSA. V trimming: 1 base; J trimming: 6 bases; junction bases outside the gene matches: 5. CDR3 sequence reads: CASSLGAGAFEQYF. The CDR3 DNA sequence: TGTGCCAGCAGCTTAGGAGCGGGGGCATTCGAGCAGTACTTC.

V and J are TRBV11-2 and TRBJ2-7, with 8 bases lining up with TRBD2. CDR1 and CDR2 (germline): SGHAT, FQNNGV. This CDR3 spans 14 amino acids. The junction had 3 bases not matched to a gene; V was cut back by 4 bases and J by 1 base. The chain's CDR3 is CASSYTSGSYEQYF. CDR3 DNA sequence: TGTGCCAGCAGCTATACTAGCGGATCCTACGAGCAGTACTTC.

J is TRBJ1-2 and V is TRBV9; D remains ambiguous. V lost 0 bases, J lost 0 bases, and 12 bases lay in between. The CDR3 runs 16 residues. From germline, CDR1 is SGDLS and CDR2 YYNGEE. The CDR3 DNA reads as TGTGCCAGCAGCGTAGCCTCAGAACCCACTAACTATGGCTACACCTTC. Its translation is CASSVASEPTNYGYTF.

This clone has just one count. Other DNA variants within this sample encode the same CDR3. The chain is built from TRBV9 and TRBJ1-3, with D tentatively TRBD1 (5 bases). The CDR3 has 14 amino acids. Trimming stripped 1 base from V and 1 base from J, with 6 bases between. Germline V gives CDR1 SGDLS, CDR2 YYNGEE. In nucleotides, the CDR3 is TGTGCCAGCAGCGTATCAGGGTCTGGAAACACCATATATTTT. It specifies CASSVSGSGNTIYF.

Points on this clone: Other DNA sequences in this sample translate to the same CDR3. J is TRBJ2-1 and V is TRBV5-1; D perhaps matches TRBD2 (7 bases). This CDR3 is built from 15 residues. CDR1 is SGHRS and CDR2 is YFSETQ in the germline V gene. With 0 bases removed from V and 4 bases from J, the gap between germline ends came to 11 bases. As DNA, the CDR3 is TGCGCCAGCAGCTTGGGCGGGGGCCCATACAATGAGCAGTTCTTC. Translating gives CASSLGGGPYNEQFF.

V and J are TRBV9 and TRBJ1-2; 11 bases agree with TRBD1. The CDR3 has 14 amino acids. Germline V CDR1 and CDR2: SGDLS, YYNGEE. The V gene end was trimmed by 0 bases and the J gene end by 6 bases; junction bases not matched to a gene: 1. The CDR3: CASSVGTGGDGYTF. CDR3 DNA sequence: TGTGCCAGCAGCGTAGGGACAGGGGGCGATGGCTACACCTTC.

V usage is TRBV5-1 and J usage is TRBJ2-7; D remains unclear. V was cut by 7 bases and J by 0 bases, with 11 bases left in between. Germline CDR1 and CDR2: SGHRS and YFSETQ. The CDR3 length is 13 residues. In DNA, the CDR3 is TGCGCCAGCTCCCCGGCGGACTCCTACGAGCAGTACTTC. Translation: CASSPADSYEQYF.

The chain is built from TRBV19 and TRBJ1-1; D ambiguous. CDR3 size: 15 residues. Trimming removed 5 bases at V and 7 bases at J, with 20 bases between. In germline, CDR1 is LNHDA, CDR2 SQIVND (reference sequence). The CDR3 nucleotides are TGTGCCAGTAGTGTCACTATTTACGGAGGTAATGAAGCTTTCTTT. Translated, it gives CASSVTIYGGNEAFF.

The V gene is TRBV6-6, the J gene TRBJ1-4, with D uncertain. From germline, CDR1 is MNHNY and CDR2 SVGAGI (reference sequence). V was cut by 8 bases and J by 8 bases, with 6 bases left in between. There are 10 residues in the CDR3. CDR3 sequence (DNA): TGTGCCAGCTGGAGGGAAAAACTGTTTTTT. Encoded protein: CASWREKLFF.

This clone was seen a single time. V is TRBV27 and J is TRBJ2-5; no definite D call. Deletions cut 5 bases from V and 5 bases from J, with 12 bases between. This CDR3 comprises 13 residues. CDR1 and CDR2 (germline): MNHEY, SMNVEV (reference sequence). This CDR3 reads CASSPLGMETQYF. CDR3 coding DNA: TGTGCCAGCAGTCCTCTGGGAATGGAGACCCAGTACTTC.

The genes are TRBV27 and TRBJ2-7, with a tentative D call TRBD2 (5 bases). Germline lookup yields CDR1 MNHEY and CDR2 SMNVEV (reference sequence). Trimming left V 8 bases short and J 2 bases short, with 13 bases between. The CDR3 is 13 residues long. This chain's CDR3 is CASGPGKTYEQYF. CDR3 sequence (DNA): TGTGCCAGCGGACCGGGGAAAACCTACGAGCAGTACTTC.

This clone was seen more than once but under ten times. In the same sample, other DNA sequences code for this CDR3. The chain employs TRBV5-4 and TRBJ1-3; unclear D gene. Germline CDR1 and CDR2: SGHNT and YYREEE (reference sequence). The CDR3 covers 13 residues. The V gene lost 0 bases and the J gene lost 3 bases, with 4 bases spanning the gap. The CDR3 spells CASSLGGGNTIYF. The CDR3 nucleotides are TGTGCCAGCAGCTTGGGAGGTGGAAACACCATATATTTT.